The sequence of this T cell receptor (beta chain) was determined in a study of blood T cell repertoires in COVID-19. Study in general: Sites in the United States, Italy and Spain provided acute and convalescent COVID-19 samples. PBMCs, B-cell-depleted T cells, or T cells provided the cDNA or gDNA that made up the material.

Notes on this clone: Other nucleotide sequences in the sample specify the same CDR3.

The authors' processing: Reference gene primer amplification gave estimated nucleated cell counts. Clones were read by immunoSEQ multiplex PCR, and TCRdb kept only the in-frame ones, dropping some. V, J and clone size are taken as reported in that table, and D and trimming were inferred from the DNA itself. The profile shows about 300,000 clones, approximately 89% of them singletons. During active infection, Seattle patients enrolled and were then monitored through disease. Input material: peripheral blood. This receptor was obtained from a woman aged 30 to 39 with COVID-19, enrolled during active disease.

The CDR3 DNA is TGTGCCACCAGTGTCGGGAGCACAGATACGCAGTATTTT. Protein sequence: CATSVGSTDTQYF. This chain joins TRBV24-1 and TRBJ2-3; D uncertain. Trimming removed 5 bases at V and 0 bases at J, with 5 bases between. The CDR3 contains 13 residues. Germline V CDR1 and CDR2: KGHDR, SFDVKD.